The 3 T cell receptor beta chains presented below share a single source sample, sequenced in a study of blood T cell repertoires in COVID-19. Measured with immunoSEQ multiplex PCR; TCRdb has only the in-frame clones, and not every one. The sample has about 220,000 clones, about 85% seen once. Sequenced input: PBMCs or T cells enriched from blood (not recorded which). The receptors come from a woman in her 30s who had recovered from COVID-19.

The chain has TRBV2 and TRBJ2-2, with TRBD1 matching 8 bases. The germline gives CDR1 SNHLY, CDR2 FYNNEI. CDR3 length equals 15 residues. V dropped 5 bases and J dropped 1; count of bases not matched to a gene: 3. The CDR3 coding sequence is TGTGCCAGCAGTCCAGACAGGGGGAACACCGGGGAGCTGTTTTTT. The encoded protein is CASSPDRGNTGELFF. The entire variable domain, with the rest obtained from reference TRBV2 and TRBJ2-2, is as follows: EPEVTQTPSHQVTQMGQEVILRCVPISNHLYFYWYRQILGQKVEFLVSFYNNEISEKSEIFDDQFSVERPDGSNFTLKIRSTKLEDSAMYFCASSPDRGNTGELFFGEGSRLTVL.

The rearrangement uses TRBV3-1 (or the pseudogene TRBV3-2) and TRBJ1-5; a possible D gene is TRBD1 (5 bases). Germline CDR1 is LGHDT and CDR2 is YNNKEL (reference sequence). This CDR3 comprises 14 residues. The V end lost 5 bases, the J end lost 4 bases, and 12 bases lay between the germline ends. The DNA of the CDR3 is TGTGCCAGCAGCGTCGGGAGGGGAAATCAGCCCCAGCATTTT. Amino acid sequence: CASSVGRGNQPQHF.

V is TRBV5-6 and J is TRBJ1-1; D might be TRBD1 (5 bases). This CDR3 is built from 14 residues. Trimming removed 2 bases from V and 3 bases from J, with 11 bases in between. Germline CDR1 is SGHDT and CDR2 is YYEEEE. The CDR3 sequence is CASSFAGRHTEAFF. The CDR3 region has the DNA TGTGCCAGCAGCTTCGCAGGGCGTCACACTGAAGCTTTCTTT.